A selection of T cell receptor beta chains follows, all from one sample in a study of regulatory T cells in long-lasting Graves disease. Using its own MiXCR run on the multiplex PCR reads, TCRdb lists one record per CDR3 protein. The data contain roughly 490,000 distinct CDR3 sequences, approximately 22% of them seen just once; the ten biggest clones take up under 15%. Sequencing used peripheral blood mononuclear cells (PBMCs), obtained when the disease was refractory, from a patient treated with antithyroid drugs. The receptors shown here come from a female donor with Graves disease. CDR3s include the opening cysteine and the closing phenylalanine or tryptophan. Each record gives: clone size, J gene, D gene, CDR3 length, V gene, CDR3 protein, CDR3 DNA. D genes are given only for firm matches. Clone size is shown for a subset of rows, as once, few, many or a class of expanded clone.

many,TRBJ1-5,NA,16,TRBV19,CASSIAGVISNQPQHF,TGTGCCAGTAGTATAGCGGGAGTCATCAGCAATCAGCCCCAGCATTTT
NA,TRBJ2-2,NA,13,TRBV19,CASSTGVTGELFF,TGTGCCAGTAGTACAGGGGTTACTGGGGAGCTGTTTTTT
NA,TRBJ2-7,TRBD1,15,TRBV6-4,CASSYSGQGDFEQYF,TGTGCCAGCAGTTACTCGGGACAGGGGGATTTCGAGCAGTACTTC
many,TRBJ2-7,NA,12,TRBV6-1,CASGQLPYEQYF,TGTGCCAGCGGACAGCTTCCCTACGAGCAGTACTTC
NA,TRBJ2-1,NA,15,TRBV7-2,CASSLRDLTYNEQFF,TGTGCCAGCAGCCTCCGGGACTTAACCTACAATGAGCAGTTCTTC
few,TRBJ2-5,TRBD2,16,TRBV7-2,CASSLGGLAGRETQYF,TGTGCCAGCAGCTTAGGGGGACTAGCGGGAAGAGAGACCCAGTACTTC
few,TRBJ1-6,TRBD1,16,TRBV11-3,CASSPGQRYFDSPLHF,TGTGCCAGCAGCCCGGGACAGCGGTACTTTGATTCACCCCTCCACTTT
many,TRBJ1-2,NA,13,TRBV29-1,CSALPTENYGYTF,TGCAGCGCCCTTCCGACAGAGAACTATGGCTACACCTTC
NA,TRBJ2-2,TRBD1,14,TRBV6-2/TRBV6-3,CASSLDRGAGELFF,TGTGCCAGCAGCCTGGACAGGGGAGCCGGGGAGCTGTTTTTT
NA,TRBJ1-1,NA,12,TRBV25-1,CASSREGIEAFF,TGTGCCAGCAGTCGGGAAGGGATTGAAGCTTTCTTT
NA,TRBJ2-7,TRBD2,14,TRBV20-1,CSASRLAGRYEQYF,TGCAGTGCTAGTAGACTAGCGGGAAGGTACGAGCAGTACTTC
few,TRBJ2-2,NA,16,TRBV7-9,CASSLFSRLNTGELFF,TGTGCCAGCAGCTTATTTTCCAGACTGAACACCGGGGAGCTGTTTTTT
NA,TRBJ2-7,NA,13,TRBV3-1,CASSQDRLGEQYF,TGTGCCAGCAGCCAAGACAGACTTGGAGAGCAGTACTTC
few,TRBJ1-2,NA,16,TRBV5-6,CASSLIAQTISYGYTF,TGTGCCAGCAGCTTGATTGCACAGACGATATCTTATGGCTACACCTTC
many,TRBJ1-5,NA,14,TRBV29-1,CSVQQGSSNQPQHF,TGCAGCGTTCAACAGGGAAGTAGCAATCAGCCCCAGCATTTT
few,TRBJ1-1,NA,17,TRBV7-6,CASSSSLIKGRNTEAFF,TGTGCCAGCAGCTCCTCCCTAATTAAGGGCAGGAACACTGAAGCTTTCTTT
NA,TRBJ1-2,NA,12,TRBV7-2,CASSLDLGGYTF,TGTGCCAGCAGCTTGGACCTTGGGGGCTACACCTTC
few,TRBJ2-6,NA,15,TRBV6-1,CASRDSRSGANVLTF,TGTGCCAGCAGGGACTCACGCTCTGGGGCCAACGTCCTGACTTTC
NA,TRBJ2-2,NA,15,TRBV7-3,CASSLKTGNTGELFF,TGTGCCAGCAGCTTGAAAACAGGGAACACCGGGGAGCTGTTTTTT
few,TRBJ2-6,TRBD1,18,TRBV28,CASRTPGGQTSGANVLTF,TGTGCCAGCAGGACCCCTGGGGGACAGACCTCTGGGGCCAACGTCCTGACTTTC
many,TRBJ1-1,NA,12,TRBV12-5,CASGFQNTEAFF,TGTGCTAGTGGTTTTCAGAACACTGAAGCTTTCTTT
few,TRBJ1-1,TRBD1,14,TRBV20-1,CSATLPRGQTEAFF,TGCAGTGCTACCCTACCCAGGGGGCAGACTGAAGCTTTCTTT
few,TRBJ1-2,NA,13,TRBV30,CAWSEQGDYGYTF,TGTGCCTGGAGTGAACAGGGTGACTATGGCTACACCTTC
few,TRBJ1-3,TRBD1,16,TRBV7-9,CASSLGGDRVGNTIYF,TGTGCCAGCAGCTTAGGTGGAGACAGGGTCGGAAACACCATATATTTT
NA,TRBJ2-7,NA,14,TRBV7-2,CASSSSMIPYEQYF,TGTGCCAGCAGCTCCTCGATGATTCCCTACGAGCAGTACTTC
few,TRBJ2-2,NA,17,TRBV13,CASSYHPSTENTGELFF,TGTGCCAGCAGCTACCACCCATCGACAGAGAACACCGGGGAGCTGTTTTTT
NA,TRBJ2-7,TRBD2,17,TRBV10-3,CAISDSGLAGGPYEQYF,TGTGCCATCAGCGACTCAGGACTAGCGGGAGGCCCCTACGAGCAGTACTTC
many,TRBJ1-1,NA,13,TRBV12-3/TRBV12-4,CASSSHRGTEAFF,TGTGCCAGCAGTTCTCACCGGGGGACTGAAGCTTTCTTT
NA,TRBJ2-4,TRBD2,17,TRBV19,CASSPRGLALAKNIQYF,TGTGCCAGTAGCCCACGGGGACTAGCTTTAGCCAAAAACATTCAGTACTTC
few,TRBJ2-7,TRBD2,15,TRBV5-1,CASSLTSGISYEQYF,TGCGCCAGCAGCTTGACTAGCGGGATCTCCTACGAGCAGTACTTC
NA,TRBJ1-2,NA,15,TRBV30,CAWSDAGRIYYGYTF,TGTGCCTGGAGTGACGCGGGAAGGATATACTATGGCTACACCTTC
NA,TRBJ1-5,NA,13,TRBV24-1,CATSDIHDQPQHF,TGTGCCACCAGTGATATCCATGATCAGCCCCAGCATTTT
few,TRBJ1-2,NA,16,TRBV3-1,CASSSRQGAENYGYTF,TGTGCCAGCAGCTCCCGCCAGGGAGCAGAAAACTATGGCTACACCTTC
NA,TRBJ2-5,TRBD2,16,TRBV20-1,CSAREVTSGVKETQYF,TGCAGTGCTAGAGAAGTAACTAGCGGGGTAAAAGAGACCCAGTACTTC
NA,TRBJ2-2,NA,15,TRBV24-1,CATSDPRRLTGELFF,TGTGCCACCAGTGATCCCCGACGGCTCACCGGGGAGCTGTTTTTT
NA,TRBJ1-6,NA,14,TRBV20-1,CSARDRASDSPLHF,TGCAGTGCTAGAGATCGGGCCTCAGATTCACCCCTCCACTTT
many,TRBJ1-2,NA,13,TRBV12-3/TRBV12-4,CATTDLVFMGYTF,TGTGCCACCACCGATTTAGTGTTTATGGGCTACACCTTC
few,TRBJ1-1,NA,13,TRBV25-1,CASSESWNTEAFF,TGTGCCAGCAGTGAATCTTGGAACACTGAAGCTTTCTTT
many,TRBJ1-1,NA,12,TRBV28,CASIGSNTEAFF,TGTGCCAGCATCGGCTCGAACACTGAAGCTTTCTTT
many,TRBJ2-1,NA,13,TRBV28,CASIKDYGTEQFF,TGTGCCAGCATTAAGGACTACGGGACAGAGCAGTTCTTC
NA,TRBJ2-2,NA,15,TRBV12-3/TRBV12-4,CASPLAGAVTGELFF,TGTGCCAGCCCCCTCGCGGGGGCGGTCACCGGGGAGCTGTTTTTT
few,TRBJ2-2,TRBD2,17,TRBV20-1,CSARRRGGLMNTGELFF,TGCAGTGCTAGAAGGCGGGGGGGATTGATGAACACCGGGGAGCTGTTTTTT
few,TRBJ2-7,NA,12,TRBV15,CATSRVGGEQYF,TGTGCCACCAGCAGAGTGGGGGGCGAGCAGTACTTC
NA,TRBJ1-2,NA,13,TRBV20-1,CSANLRPDGGYTF,TGCAGTGCTAATTTAAGACCGGATGGTGGCTACACCTTC
NA,TRBJ2-7,TRBD2,16,TRBV6-5,CASSSGTSGLLYEQYF,TGTGCCAGCAGTTCCGGGACTAGCGGACTGCTCTACGAGCAGTACTTC
few,TRBJ1-1,TRBD1,16,TRBV30,CAWSVSFGSGGTEAFF,TGTGCCTGGAGTGTAAGTTTTGGATCAGGGGGCACTGAAGCTTTCTTT
many,TRBJ2-2,NA,13,TRBV28,CASQTPGPGELFF,TGTGCCAGCCAAACCCCGGGTCCCGGGGAGCTGTTTTTT
NA,TRBJ2-5,NA,16,TRBV5-5,CASSLERGSPQETQYF,TGTGCCAGCAGCTTGGAACGGGGCTCCCCCCAAGAGACCCAGTACTTC